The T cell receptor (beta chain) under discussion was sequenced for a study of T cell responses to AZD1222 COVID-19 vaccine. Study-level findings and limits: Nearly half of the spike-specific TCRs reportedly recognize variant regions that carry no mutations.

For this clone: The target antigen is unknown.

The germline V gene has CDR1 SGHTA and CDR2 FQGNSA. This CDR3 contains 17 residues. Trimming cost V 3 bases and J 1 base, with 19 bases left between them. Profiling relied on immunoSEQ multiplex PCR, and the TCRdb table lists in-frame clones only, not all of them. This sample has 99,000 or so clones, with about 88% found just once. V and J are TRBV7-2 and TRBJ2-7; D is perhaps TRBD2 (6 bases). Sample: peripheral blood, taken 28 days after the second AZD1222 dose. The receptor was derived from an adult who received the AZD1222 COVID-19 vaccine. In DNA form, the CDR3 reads TGTGCCAGCAGCTTGGGTTGGGGGGAGGTTTGGTCCTACGAGCAGTACTTC. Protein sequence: CASSLGWGEVWSYEQYF.